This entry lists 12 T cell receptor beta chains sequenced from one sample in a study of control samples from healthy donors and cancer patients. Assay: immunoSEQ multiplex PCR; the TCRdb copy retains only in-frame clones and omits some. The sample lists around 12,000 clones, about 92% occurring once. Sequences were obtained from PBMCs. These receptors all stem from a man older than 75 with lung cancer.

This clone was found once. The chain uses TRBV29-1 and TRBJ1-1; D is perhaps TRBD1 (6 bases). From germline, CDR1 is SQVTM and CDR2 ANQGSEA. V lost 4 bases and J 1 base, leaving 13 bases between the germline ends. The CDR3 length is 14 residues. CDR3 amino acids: CSVGKGGSNTEAFF. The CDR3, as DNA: TGCAGCGTTGGAAAGGGGGGGTCGAACACTGAAGCTTTCTTT. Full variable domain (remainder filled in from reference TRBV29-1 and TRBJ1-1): SAVISQKPSRDICQRGTSLTIQCQVDSQVTMMFWYRQQPGQSLTLIATANQGSEATYESGFVIDKFPISRPNLTFSTLTVSNMSPEDSSIYLCSVGKGGSNTEAFFGQGTRLTVV.

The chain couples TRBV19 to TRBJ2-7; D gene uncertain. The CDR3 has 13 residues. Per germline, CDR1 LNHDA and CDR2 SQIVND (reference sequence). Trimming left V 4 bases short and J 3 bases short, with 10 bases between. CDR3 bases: TGTGCCAGTAGTAGGGCCCCATTCTACGAGCAGTACGTC. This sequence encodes CASSRAPFYEQYV.

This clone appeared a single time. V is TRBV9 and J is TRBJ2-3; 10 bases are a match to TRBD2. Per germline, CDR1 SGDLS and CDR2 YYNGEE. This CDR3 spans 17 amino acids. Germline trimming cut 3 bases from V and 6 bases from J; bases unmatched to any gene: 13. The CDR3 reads CASSATLQRGGGDTQYF. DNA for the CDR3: TGTGCCAGCAGCGCCACCCTGCAGCGGGGGGGCGGCGATACGCAGTATTTT. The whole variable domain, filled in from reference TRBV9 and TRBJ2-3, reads DSGVTQTPKHLITATGQRVTLRCSPRSGDLSVYWYQQSLDQGLQFLIQYYNGEERAKGNILERFSAQQFPDLHSELNLSSLELGDSALYFCASSATLQRGGGDTQYFGPGTRLTVL.

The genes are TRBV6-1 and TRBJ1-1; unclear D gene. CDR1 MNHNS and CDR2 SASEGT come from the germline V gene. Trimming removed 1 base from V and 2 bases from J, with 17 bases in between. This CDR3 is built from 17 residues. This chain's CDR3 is CASSEGTPGPLNTEAFF. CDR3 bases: TGTGCCAGCAGTGAAGGGACGCCCGGTCCCCTAAACACTGAAGCTTTCTTT.

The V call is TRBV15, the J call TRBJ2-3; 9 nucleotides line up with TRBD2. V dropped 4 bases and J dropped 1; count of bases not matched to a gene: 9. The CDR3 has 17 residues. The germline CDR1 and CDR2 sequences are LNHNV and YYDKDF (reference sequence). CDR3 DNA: TGTGCCACCAGCAACCCGTTGCGACTAGCGGGCACAGATACGCAGTATTTT. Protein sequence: CATSNPLRLAGTDTQYF.

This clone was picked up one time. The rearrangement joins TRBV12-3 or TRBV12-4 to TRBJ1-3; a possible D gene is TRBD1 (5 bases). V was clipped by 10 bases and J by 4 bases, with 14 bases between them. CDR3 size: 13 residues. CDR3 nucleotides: TGTGCCAACTCGTCCCCAGGGGGAAACACCATATATTTT. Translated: CANSSPGGNTIYF.

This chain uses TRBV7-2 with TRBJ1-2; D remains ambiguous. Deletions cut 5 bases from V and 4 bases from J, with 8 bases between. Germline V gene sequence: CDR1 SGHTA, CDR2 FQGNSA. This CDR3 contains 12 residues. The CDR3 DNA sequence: TGTGCCAGCAGCCGGCTCGCCTATGGCTACACCTTC. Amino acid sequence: CASSRLAYGYTF.

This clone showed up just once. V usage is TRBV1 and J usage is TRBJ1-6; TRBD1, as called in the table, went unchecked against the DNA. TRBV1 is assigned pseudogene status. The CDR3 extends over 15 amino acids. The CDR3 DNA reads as TGCACCAGCAGCCAAGATTGGCAGGGCCATTCACCCCTCCACTTT. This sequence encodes CTSSQDWQGHSPLHF.

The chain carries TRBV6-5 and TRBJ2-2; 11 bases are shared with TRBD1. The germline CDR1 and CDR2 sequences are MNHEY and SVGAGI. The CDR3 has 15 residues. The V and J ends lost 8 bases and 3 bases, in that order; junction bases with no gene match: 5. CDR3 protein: CASGWDRGDTGELFF. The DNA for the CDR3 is TGTGCCAGCGGATGGGACAGGGGGGACACCGGGGAGCTGTTTTTT.

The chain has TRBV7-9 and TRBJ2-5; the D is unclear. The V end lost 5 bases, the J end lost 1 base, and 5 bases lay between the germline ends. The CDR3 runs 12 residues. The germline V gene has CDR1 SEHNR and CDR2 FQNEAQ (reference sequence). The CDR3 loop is CASSGFQETQYF. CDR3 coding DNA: TGTGCCAGCAGCGGCTTCCAAGAGACCCAGTACTTC.

For the CDR3, the DNA is TGTGCCAGCAGCTCAAGAGGGACACCCTGGGGCTATGGCTACACCTTC. It is translated as CASSSRGTPWGYGYTF. This chain joins TRBV7-2 and TRBJ1-2; perhaps TRBD1 as D (6 bases). The CDR3 spans 16 residues. The germline V gene encodes CDR1 SGHTA and CDR2 FQGNSA. Deletions cut 4 bases from V and 4 bases from J, with 19 bases between.

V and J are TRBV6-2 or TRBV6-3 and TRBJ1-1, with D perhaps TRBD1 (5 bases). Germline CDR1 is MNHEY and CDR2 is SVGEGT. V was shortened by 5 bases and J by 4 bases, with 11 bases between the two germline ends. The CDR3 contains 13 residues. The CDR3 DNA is TGTGCCAGCAGTGAGGGGACCGGCACTGAAGCTTTCTTT. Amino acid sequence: CASSEGTGTEAFF.